Listed below are T cell receptor beta chains from one sample, sequenced in a study of blood T cell repertoires in COVID-19. Repertoires were generated with immunoSEQ multiplex PCR, while TCRdb's copy carries only in-frame clones and drops some. Of roughly 160,000 clones in the sample, roughly 84% were seen once. Sequenced input: peripheral blood. These receptor sequences come from an older man with COVID-19, enrolled during active disease. Both conserved end residues are part of each CDR3. D genes are given only for firm matches. Not every row has a clone size; where given, it reads once, few, many or a size class.

TRBD2	TRBV19	.	15	TRBJ2-2	CASSEIRGGAVELFF	TGTGCCAGTTCAGAAATACGGGGGGGGGCCGTGGAGCTGTTTTTT
.	TRBV6-1	.	16	TRBJ1-4	CASSEAQGVANEKLFF	TGTGCCAGCAGTGAAGCGCAGGGTGTAGCTAATGAAAAACTGTTTTTT
.	TRBV10-3	.	14	TRBJ2-7	CAITPGRGTYEQYF	TGTGCCATCACTCCAGGTCGGGGGACCTACGAGCAGTACTTC
.	TRBV18	.	16	TRBJ1-2	CASSPRTATLNYGYTF	TGTGCCAGCTCACCAAGGACAGCCACCTTAAACTATGGCTACACCTTC
.	TRBV18	.	15	TRBJ2-5	CASSRTPRPQETQYF	TGTGCCAGCTCTAGGACTCCTAGGCCCCAAGAGACCCAGTACTTC
.	TRBV7-9	few	12	TRBJ2-5	CASSLFVETQYF	TGTGCCAGCAGCTTATTCGTAGAGACCCAGTACTTC
.	TRBV2	few	14	TRBJ2-1	CASSDSPSRNEQFF	TGTGCCAGCAGCGACTCTCCTTCACGGAATGAGCAGTTCTTC
TRBD1	TRBV2	.	18	TRBJ1-6	CASRVDRGKGSYNSPLHF	TGTGCCAGCAGGGTGGACAGGGGAAAGGGCTCCTATAATTCACCCCTCCACTTT
.	TRBV6-2/TRBV6-3	.	11	TRBJ2-2	CASSRAGELFF	TGTGCCAGCAGTCGGGCCGGGGAGCTGTTTTTT
.	TRBV11-2	.	13	TRBJ1-2	CASSLDPRQLGAF	TGTGCCAGCAGCTTAGATCCTCGACAGCTCGGAGCCTTC
.	TRBV2	.	12	TRBJ2-1	CAVSGYNNEQFF	TGTGCCGTGAGCGGCTACAATAATGAGCAGTTCTTC
TRBD1	TRBV6-5	.	14	TRBJ2-5	CASRNRGIEETQYF	TGTGCCAGCAGAAACAGGGGAATAGAGGAGACCCAGTACTTC
.	TRBV11-3	once	15	TRBJ2-3	CASSLMGQSTDTQYF	TGTGCCAGCAGCTTAATGGGGCAAAGCACAGATACGCAGTATTTT
.	TRBV4-3	.	15	TRBJ1-5	CASSQVRRDDQPQHF	TGCGCCAGCAGCCAAGTTCGCAGGGATGATCAGCCCCAGCATTTT
.	TRBV28	once	16	TRBJ1-1	CASSYTGGGANTEAFF	TGTGCCAGCAGTTACACTGGAGGAGGGGCGAACACTGAAGCTTTCTTT
TRBD1	TRBV10-3	.	15	TRBJ1-2	CAISETQRQGGGYTF	TGTGCCATCAGTGAGACCCAACGACAGGGCGGTGGCTACACCTTC
TRBD2	TRBV5-4	.	14	TRBJ2-7	CASSPASGSYEQYF	TGTGCCAGCAGCCCTGCTAGCGGTTCCTACGAGCAGTACTTC
.	TRBV27	.	15	TRBJ2-2	CASSHHDRNTGELFF	TGTGCCAGCAGTCACCACGACAGAAACACCGGGGAGCTGTTTTTT
.	TRBV5-1	few	14	TRBJ1-5	CASSLEGGNQPQHF	TGCGCCAGCAGCTTGGAGGGGGGCAATCAGCCCCAGCATTTT
.	TRBV5-1	.	13	TRBJ1-2	CASSLAGLDGYTF	TGCGCCAGCAGCTTGGCCGGACTAGATGGTTACACCTTC
.	TRBV5-4	.	15	TRBJ2-3	CASSPWGGSTDTQYF	TGTGCCAGCAGCCCCTGGGGAGGTAGCACAGATACGCAGTATTTT
TRBD2	TRBV7-8	.	16	TRBJ2-7	CASGLSGGTESYEQYF	TGTGCCAGCGGTCTGTCGGGGGGGACGGAATCCTACGAGCAGTACTTC
.	TRBV6-4	.	14	TRBJ2-5	CASSAQGRQETQYF	TGTGCCAGCAGTGCCCAGGGGCGCCAAGAGACCCAGTACTTC
.	TRBV5-1	.	15	TRBJ1-2	CASSLAGTGLDGYTF	TGCGCCAGCAGCTTGGCGGGTACTGGTTTGGATGGCTACACCTTC
.	TRBV28	.	16	TRBJ1-1	CASSSPRGGGSTEAFF	TGTGCCAGCAGTTCACCCAGGGGAGGGGGATCCACTGAAGCTTTCTTT
.	TRBV3-1/TRBV3-2	.	14	TRBJ2-1	CASSQVVGANEQFF	TGTGCCAGCAGCCAAGTAGTAGGGGCCAATGAGCAGTTCTTC
.	TRBV7-2	few	16	TRBJ2-5	CASSLNRGGRGETQYF	TGTGCCAGCAGCCTAAATAGGGGGGGGCGCGGGGAGACCCAGTACTTC
TRBD1	TRBV10-3	.	15	TRBJ2-3	CAINEGQGLADTQYF	TGTGCCATCAACGAAGGACAGGGACTCGCAGATACGCAGTATTTT
.	TRBV11-2	.	14	TRBJ2-2	CASSLVGRVGELFF	TGTGCCAGCAGCTTAGTCGGCAGGGTCGGGGAGCTGTTTTTT
.	TRBV4-1	.	16	TRBJ2-1	CASSQLRGGVHNEQFF	TGCGCCAGCAGCCAACTCCGAGGGGGGGTTCACAATGAGCAGTTCTTC
TRBD2	TRBV4-1	few	16	TRBJ2-3	CASSQGTSGSTDTQYF	TGCGCCAGCAGCCAAGGGACTAGCGGTAGCACAGATACGCAGTATTTT
TRBD1	TRBV4-1	.	15	TRBJ1-2	CASSQEPGGNYGYTF	TGCGCCAGCAGCCAAGAGCCAGGGGGCAACTATGGCTACACCTTC
.	TRBV18	.	15	TRBJ1-6	CASSPQQVYNSPLHF	TGTGCCAGCTCACCTCAACAGGTCTATAATTCACCCCTCCACTTT
.	TRBV2	.	14	TRBJ1-1	CASSGQGVDTEAFF	TGTGCCAGCAGTGGGCAAGGGGTCGACACTGAAGCTTTCTTT
.	TRBV3-1/TRBV3-2	.	13	TRBJ2-5	CASSQAGQETQYF	TGTGCCAGCAGCCAAGCAGGGCAAGAGACCCAGTACTTC
.	TRBV7-8	.	13	TRBJ2-7	CASSSQVPDEQYF	TGTGCCAGCAGCTCACAGGTTCCGGACGAGCAGTACTTC
TRBD2	TRBV5-4	.	15	TRBJ2-1	CASSFRLAGGQEQFF	TGTGCCAGCAGCTTCAGACTAGCGGGGGGGCAAGAGCAGTTCTTC
.	TRBV5-5	.	16	TRBJ1-5	CASSLGVGALNQPQHF	TGTGCCAGCAGCTTGGGGGTGGGGGCCCTGAATCAGCCCCAGCATTTT
.	TRBV2	.	16	TRBJ2-3	CASILRRAQSTDTQYF	TGTGCCAGCATTCTTAGGCGAGCGCAGAGCACAGATACGCAGTATTTT
TRBD1	TRBV9	.	14	TRBJ1-4	CASNSDRTGEKLFF	TGTGCCAGCAACTCGGACAGGACGGGGGAAAAACTGTTTTTT